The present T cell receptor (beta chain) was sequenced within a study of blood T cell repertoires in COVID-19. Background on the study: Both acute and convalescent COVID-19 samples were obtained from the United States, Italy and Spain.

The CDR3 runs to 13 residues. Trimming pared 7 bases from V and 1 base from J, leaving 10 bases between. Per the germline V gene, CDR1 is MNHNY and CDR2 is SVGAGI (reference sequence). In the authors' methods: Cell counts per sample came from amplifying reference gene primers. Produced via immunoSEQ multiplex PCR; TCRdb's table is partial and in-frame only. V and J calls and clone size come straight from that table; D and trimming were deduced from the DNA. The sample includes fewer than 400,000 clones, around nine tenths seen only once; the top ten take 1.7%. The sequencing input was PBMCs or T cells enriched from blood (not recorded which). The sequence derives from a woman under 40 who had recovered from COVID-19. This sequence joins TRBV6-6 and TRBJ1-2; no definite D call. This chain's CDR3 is CASTLQINYGYTF. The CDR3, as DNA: TGTGCCAGCACCCTACAGATTAACTATGGCTACACCTTC.